This T cell receptor beta chain came from a study of blood T cell repertoires in COVID-19. The wider study: T cells, B-cell-depleted T cells, or PBMCs supplied cDNA or gDNA.

Original analysis: Nucleated cell number was recorded as an estimate derived from reference gene primer amplification. This table comes from immunoSEQ multiplex PCR, and its TCRdb copy is limited to in-frame clones, with some not included. That table supplies the V and J calls and clone size; D and trimming were determined from the DNA. The repertoire has hundreds of thousands of clones, around 84% of them found once; the top ten carry under 4.5%. The study drew participants aged about 18 to 95 years from approximately 23 US areas. The germline V gene encodes CDR1 SQVTM and CDR2 ANQGSEA. The CDR3 contains 15 residues. After removal of 4 bases from V and 4 bases from J, the junction contained 6 bases not matched to a gene.

This chain links TRBV29-1 with TRBJ2-2; 10 positions agree with TRBD2. The clonotype originates from a man aged 25 to 45 with acute COVID-19. Sequenced input: PBMCs or T cells enriched from blood (not recorded which). CDR3 in DNA: TGCAGCGTTGCATCCAGCGGGGGGGTCACCGGGGAGCTGTTTTTT. Its protein is CSVASSGGVTGELFF.